A single sample is the source of the 29 T cell receptor beta chains below, sequenced in a study of blood T cell repertoires in COVID-19. Libraries were prepared by immunoSEQ multiplex PCR; TCRdb keeps only in-frame clonotypes and omits some of them. The table records around 150,000 clones, more than 75% of them present only once. The sequencing input was peripheral blood. The origin of the receptors is a woman aged 70-85 years with COVID-19, enrolled during active disease.

Comment on this clone: The same CDR3 is also encoded by other DNA sequences in this sample. J is TRBJ2-7 and V is TRBV9; unclear D gene. The CDR3 runs 11 residues. Per germline, CDR1 SGDLS and CDR2 YYNGEE. Trimming left V 0 bases short and J 6 bases short, with 4 bases between. The CDR3 coding sequence is TGTGCCAGCAGCGTAGGGGCCGAGCAGTACTTC. Protein: CASSVGAEQYF.

The genes are TRBV5-5 and TRBJ2-7; D may be TRBD2 (6 bases). Looked up from germline, CDR1 is SGHKS and CDR2 is YYEKEE (reference sequence). This CDR3 is 12 amino acids long. Trimming took 4 bases from V and 4 from J, leaving 9 bases between them. The CDR3 coding sequence is TGTGCCAGCAGCAAGGAGGGGTACGAGCAGTACTTC. Its protein product is CASSKEGYEQYF.

To note about this clone: Germline is not matched at one junction end, which may reflect a read error. V gene TRBV7-2 combines with J gene TRBJ2-7; perhaps TRBD2 as D (5 bases). The CDR3 covers 17 residues. The germline gives CDR1 SGHTA, CDR2 FQGNSA. The CDR3 sequence is CASSELVVGASSHEQYF. CDR3 nucleotide sequence: TGTGCCAGCAGCGAACTAGTAGTGGGCGCCAGCTCCCACGAGCAGTACTTC.

J is TRBJ1-6 and V is TRBV3-1 (or the pseudogene TRBV3-2); D is uncertain. The V and J ends lost 0 bases and 10 bases respectively, with 13 bases between them. The CDR3 spans 15 residues. Germline V gene data show CDR1 as LGHDT and CDR2 as YNNKEL (reference sequence). CDR3 region: CASSQDITPGSPLHF. DNA of the CDR3: TGTGCCAGCAGCCAAGATATTACTCCGGGATCACCCCTCCACTTT.

This chain links TRBV7-2 with TRBJ1-6; no clear D gene. Trimming removed 3 bases at V and 10 bases at J, with 7 bases between. Germline CDR1 is SGHTA and CDR2 is FQGNSA. The CDR3 is 12 residues long. The CDR3 bases are TGTGCCAGCAGCTTCTTTCCCTCACCCCTCCACTTT. Protein sequence: CASSFFPSPLHF.

This sequence joins TRBV5-1 and TRBJ2-5; tentatively, D is TRBD1 (6 bases). CDR1 is SGHRS and CDR2 is YFSETQ in the germline V gene. This CDR3 spans 14 amino acids. Between the trimmed V and J ends, which lost 1 base and 4 bases, there was a span of 11 bases. CDR3 in DNA: TGCGCCAGCAGCTTGAGTATCAGGGGAGAGACCCAGTACTTC. Translating it yields CASSLSIRGETQYF.

This clone has more than one count but fewer than ten. The rearrangement links TRBV19 to TRBJ1-2, with TRBD1 matching 8 bases. The CDR3 extends over 14 amino acids. J lost 3 bases, V lost 7 bases, and 7 bases had no gene match. From germline, CDR1 is LNHDA and CDR2 SQIVND (reference sequence). CDR3 amino acids: CASKRQGRDYGYTF. The CDR3 bases are TGTGCCAGTAAACGACAGGGGCGGGACTATGGCTACACCTTC.

This chain joins TRBV11-2 and TRBJ2-7; the D gene is possibly TRBD1 (7 bases). V was shortened by 0 bases and J by 4 bases, with 13 bases between the two germline ends. The V gene's germline CDR1 is SGHAT and CDR2 FQNNGV. CDR3 size: 15 residues. The CDR3 loop is CASSLDWSGGYEQYF. DNA of the CDR3: TGTGCCAGCAGCTTAGATTGGTCAGGGGGGTACGAGCAGTACTTC.

The rearrangement links TRBV29-1 to TRBJ1-2; no reliable D call. Per the germline V gene, CDR1 is SQVTM and CDR2 is ANQGSEA. This CDR3 comprises 12 residues. V was shortened by 3 bases and J by 4 bases, with 9 bases between the two germline ends. In nucleotides, the CDR3 is TGCAGCGTTGAGGCCGAGGGCTATGGCTACACCTTC. Protein: CSVEAEGYGYTF.

The chain links TRBV5-1 to TRBJ2-2; D unclear. Germline-derived CDR1 and CDR2 are SGHRS and YFSETQ. There are 14 residues in the CDR3. Deletions cut 4 bases from V and 4 bases from J, with 11 bases between. The chain's CDR3 is CASSRVLSTGELFF. As DNA, the CDR3 is TGCGCCAGCAGCCGGGTCCTGAGCACCGGGGAGCTGTTTTTT.

V and J are TRBV6-5 and TRBJ1-6; the D is unclear. Germline loops: CDR1 MNHEY, CDR2 SVGAGI. This CDR3 has 14 residues. The V end was cut by 6 bases, the J end by 1 base, with 7 bases between. The CDR3 bases are TGTGCCAGCAGAAGGGAGTCCTATAATTCACCCCTCCACTTT. This encodes CASRRESYNSPLHF.

The chain joins TRBV9 to TRBJ2-3; a possible D gene is TRBD1 (6 bases). Germline lookup yields CDR1 SGDLS and CDR2 YYNGEE. V lost 3 bases to trimming and J lost 3 bases, with 17 bases between them. There are 16 residues in the CDR3. In nucleotides, the CDR3 is TGTGCCAGCAGCGCAGGGGTGGACGATAGAACAGATACGCAGTATTTT. Encoded protein: CASSAGVDDRTDTQYF.

The chain combines TRBV2 with TRBJ1-3; D is ambiguous. Trimming shortened V by 1 base and J by 0 bases, and 10 bases separated the two germline ends. CDR1 and CDR2 (germline): SNHLY, FYNNEI. This CDR3 is 16 amino acids long. The CDR3: CASSEEFRSSGNTIYF. The CDR3 coding sequence is TGTGCCAGCAGTGAAGAATTCAGGTCCTCTGGAAACACCATATATTTT.

The rearrangement uses TRBV19 and TRBJ1-5; 10 bases match TRBD1. J gave up 1 base and V 0 bases, and 9 bases lay outside the gene matches. CDR3 size: 19 residues. Germline-derived CDR1 and CDR2 are LNHDA and SQIVND (reference sequence). The CDR3 region is CASSIDPGQGFPSNQPQHF. In nucleotides, the CDR3 is TGTGCCAGTAGTATAGACCCGGGACAGGGGTTTCCGAGCAATCAGCCCCAGCATTTT.

The chain couples TRBV9 to TRBJ2-1, with D maybe TRBD2 (5 bases). V was shortened by 4 bases and J by 9 bases, with 11 bases between the two germline ends. The V gene's germline CDR1 is SGDLS and CDR2 YYNGEE. The CDR3 runs 12 residues. The CDR3 nucleotides are TGTGCCAGCAGCCTCCCGGGAAGTGAGCAGTTCTTC. Translation: CASSLPGSEQFF.

The chain employs TRBV5-5 and TRBJ2-1; TRBD2 matches at 13 bases. CDR3 length: 15 residues. CDR1 and CDR2 (germline): SGHKS, YYEKEE (reference sequence). V lost 7 bases and J lost 4; bases outside the gene matches: 5. The CDR3 sequence is CASGTSGDTYNEQFF. The CDR3 DNA follows: TGTGCCAGCGGGACTAGCGGGGATACTTACAATGAGCAGTTCTTC.

The chain couples TRBV29-1 to TRBJ1-3; possible D gene TRBD1, 6 bases. The germline V gene has CDR1 SQVTM and CDR2 ANQGSEA. The V and J ends lost 5 bases and 2 bases respectively, with 13 bases between them. The CDR3 runs to 14 residues. Here the CDR3 reads CSVSPRTAGNTIYF. The CDR3 bases are TGCAGCGTTTCCCCTAGGACAGCTGGAAACACCATATATTTT.

This chain joins TRBV19 and TRBJ2-7; possibly TRBD2 for D (7 bases). The germline CDR1 and CDR2 sequences are LNHDA and SQIVND (reference sequence). The CDR3 sequence is 13 residues long. Deletions cut 10 bases from V and 0 bases from J, with 13 bases between. CDR3 nucleotide sequence: TGTGCCACCGGAGGGGGGGGCTCCTACGAGCAGTACTTC. It yields the protein CATGGGGSYEQYF.

This chain joins TRBV12-2 and TRBJ1-6; TRBD1, the table's D call, was not compared with the DNA. TRBV12-2 is noted as a pseudogene. CDR3 length: 15 residues. The CDR3 sequence is CASRLGGGRKTPLHF. DNA for the CDR3: TGTGCAAGTCGCTTAGGAGGGGGACGTAAGACACCCCTCCACTTT.

The V gene is TRBV28, the J gene TRBJ1-5; 10 bases line up with TRBD1. This CDR3 has 15 residues. Germline lookup yields CDR1 MDHEN and CDR2 SYDVKM. J gave up 7 bases and V 6 bases, and 9 bases lay outside the gene matches. As DNA, the CDR3 is TGTGCCAGCAGACAGACAGGGGGCTCAGGGCAGCCCCAGCATTTT. It codes for CASRQTGGSGQPQHF. Filled out from reference TRBV28 and TRBJ1-5, the complete variable domain reads DVKVTQSSRYLVKRTGEKVFLECVQDMDHENMFWYRQDPGLGLRLIYFSYDVKMKEKGDIPEGYSVSREKKERFSLILESASTNQTSMYLCASRQTGGSGQPQHFGDGTRLSIL.

The chain employs TRBV5-1 and TRBJ1-1; D gene unclear. CDR3 size: 15 residues. Germline CDR1 SGHRS, CDR2 YFSETQ. V shed 0 bases and J shed 3 bases, with 12 bases lying between them. The CDR3 is CASSLEEGLYTEAFF. DNA for the CDR3: TGCGCCAGCAGCTTGGAGGAGGGCCTTTACACTGAAGCTTTCTTT. Full variable domain (rest looked up from reference TRBV5-1 and TRBJ1-1): KAGVTQTPRYLIKTRGQQVTLSCSPISGHRSVSWYQQTPGQGLQFLFEYFSETQRNKGNFPGRFSGRQFSNSRSEMNVSTLELGDSALYLCASSLEEGLYTEAFFGQGTRLTVV.

The chain has TRBV11-2 and TRBJ2-3, with D perhaps TRBD2 (5 bases). This CDR3 has 13 amino acids. Germline loops: CDR1 SGHAT, CDR2 FQNNGV. Trimming removed 3 bases at V and 5 bases at J, with 9 bases between. Here the CDR3 reads CASSFRGRDTQYF. CDR3 bases: TGTGCCAGCAGCTTTCGAGGGCGAGATACGCAGTATTTT. The entire variable domain, with the rest obtained from reference TRBV11-2 and TRBJ2-3, is as follows: EAGVAQSPRYKIIEKRQSVAFWCNPISGHATLYWYQQILGQGPKLLIQFQNNGVVDDSQLPKDRFSAERLKGVDSTLKIQPAKLEDSAVYLCASSFRGRDTQYFGPGTRLTVL.

The V gene is TRBV28, the J gene TRBJ1-5; no definite D call. Germline CDR1 reads MDHEN; CDR2 reads SYDVKM. The V and J ends lost 6 bases and 10 bases respectively, with 16 bases between them. The length of the CDR3 is 13 residues. CDR3 in amino acids: CASRQQNRAPQHF. DNA of the CDR3: TGTGCCAGCAGACAACAGAACCGAGCTCCCCAGCATTTT.

The chain employs TRBV6-6 and TRBJ1-4, with 8 bases identical to TRBD1. This CDR3 contains 15 residues. Germline CDR1 reads MNHNY; CDR2 reads SVGAGI (reference sequence). V dropped 2 bases and J dropped 10; count of bases not matched to a gene: 9. The CDR3, as DNA: TGTGCCAGCAGTTACACCGGACAGGGAGCGGCAAAACTGTTTTTT. Translation: CASSYTGQGAAKLFF.

The chain combines TRBV9 with TRBJ1-3; a weak D match, TRBD1 (5 bases). V gave up 0 bases and J gave up 0 bases, with 10 bases separating them. This CDR3 contains 16 residues. In germline, CDR1 is SGDLS, CDR2 YYNGEE. The CDR3 DNA is TGTGCCAGCAGCGTAGGAAGGGGTGTCTCTGGAAACACCATATATTTT. Amino acid sequence: CASSVGRGVSGNTIYF.

CDR3 sequence: CASSLAREGTEAFF. CDR3 DNA sequence: TGTGCCAGCAGCTTAGCCCGGGAGGGGACTGAAGCTTTCTTT. The V call is TRBV11-2, the J call TRBJ1-1, with a tentative D call TRBD1 (5 bases). The germline V and J ends were trimmed by 1 base and 5 bases, with 11 bases remaining between them. Germline V lookup: CDR1 SGHAT, CDR2 FQNNGV. The CDR3 has 14 amino acids. The full variable domain, with the rest looked up from reference TRBV11-2 and TRBJ1-1, is EAGVAQSPRYKIIEKRQSVAFWCNPISGHATLYWYQQILGQGPKLLIQFQNNGVVDDSQLPKDRFSAERLKGVDSTLKIQPAKLEDSAVYLCASSLAREGTEAFFGQGTRLTVV.

In this sample, this clone turned up once. V and J are TRBV2 and TRBJ2-5; 8 bases agree with TRBD1. Germline V CDR1 and CDR2: SNHLY, FYNNEI. Trimming at V came to 6 bases and at J to 5 bases, leaving 11 bases not matched to a gene. This CDR3 has 15 amino acids. The DNA of the CDR3 is TGTGCCAGCAGGCGGGGACAGGCCCCCAGGGAGACCCAGTACTTC. Translating it yields CASRRGQAPRETQYF.

Only a few counts were recorded for this clone. The V call is TRBV7-9, the J call TRBJ1-2; possibly TRBD1 for D (6 bases). V lost 5 bases and J 5 bases, leaving 12 bases between the germline ends. This CDR3 comprises 13 residues. Germline V gene data show CDR1 as SEHNR and CDR2 as FQNEAQ (reference sequence). In DNA, the CDR3 is TGTGCCAGCAGCCGCTTTACAGGGTATGGCTACACCTTC. This translates into CASSRFTGYGYTF.

This chain uses TRBV9 with TRBJ1-4, with 8 bases fitting TRBD1. Trimming at V came to 0 bases and at J to 7 bases, leaving 5 bases not matched to a gene. The germline gives CDR1 SGDLS, CDR2 YYNGEE. The CDR3 spans 15 residues. The CDR3 coding sequence is TGTGCCAGCAGCGTAGATCAGGGGGCGGGTGAAAAACTGTTTTTT. Encoded protein: CASSVDQGAGEKLFF.